What follows are 27 T cell receptor beta chains derived from one specimen sequenced in a study of CD8 T cells in Susac syndrome. RNA totalling roughly 0.45 to 1 ug underwent reverse transcription with random hexamers. Using its own MiXCR run on the immunoSEQ multiplex PCR reads, TCRdb lists one record per CDR3 protein. The sample includes approximately 150,000 distinct CDR3 sequences, about 93% of them seen just once. Sequencing was carried out using CD4+ T cells from PBMCs. The source of these receptors is a human donor with multiple sclerosis.

This chain links TRBV29-1 with TRBJ2-5; D is ambiguous. The germline gives CDR1 SQVTM, CDR2 ANQGSEA. The CDR3 sequence is 13 residues long. Trimming pared 1 base from V and 4 bases from J, leaving 10 bases between. The CDR3 sequence is CSVEANILETQYF. CDR3 nucleotide sequence: TGCAGCGTTGAAGCTAACATTTTAGAGACCCAGTACTTC.

The table lists this clonotype with a count of one. The J gene is TRBJ2-3, the V gene TRBV13; TRBD2 might be the D (6 bases). This CDR3 contains 14 residues. V was clipped by 4 bases and J by 0 bases, with 8 bases between them. Germline CDR1 is PRHDT and CDR2 is FYEKMQ (reference sequence). The CDR3 protein is CASSYGTSTDTQYF. The CDR3 DNA follows: TGTGCCAGCAGCTACGGGACTAGCACAGATACGCAGTATTTT.

The gene calls are TRBV5-1 and TRBJ2-1; 7 bases fit TRBD1. The trim removed 0 bases at V and 5 bases at J, leaving 11 bases unmatched. Germline CDR1 SGHRS, CDR2 YFSETQ. This CDR3 contains 17 residues. The CDR3 sequence: CASSLVVTGQFHNEQFF. CDR3 in DNA: TGCGCCAGCAGCTTGGTTGTGACAGGGCAATTTCACAATGAGCAGTTCTTC.

J is TRBJ2-1 and V is TRBV7-3, with 8 bases identical to TRBD2. Germline assignment: CDR1 SGHTA and CDR2 FQGTGA. V dropped 5 bases and J dropped 10; count of bases not matched to a gene: 10. The CDR3 extends over 14 amino acids. The CDR3 DNA reads as TGTGCCAGCAGCCCGGGACTAGTTCCCCCCGAGCAGTTCTTC. Translation gives CASSPGLVPPEQFF.

The gene calls are TRBV10-3 and TRBJ2-1, with D possibly TRBD2 on 6 matching bases. CDR3 length: 15 amino acids. CDR1 and CDR2 (germline): ENHRY, SYGVKD. V lost 4 bases to trimming and J lost 2 bases, with 12 bases between them. CDR3 in DNA: TGTGCCATCAGTGGGGCGGGGCAGACCTACAATGAGCAGTTCTTC. Translating gives CAISGAGQTYNEQFF.

CDR3 protein: CAGGTQETQYF. CDR3 in DNA: TGTGCCGGGGGGACCCAAGAGACCCAGTACTTC. The chain couples TRBV2 to TRBJ2-5, with a possible D match to TRBD2 (6 bases). CDR3 length: 11 amino acids. Germline CDR1 reads SNHLY; CDR2 reads FYNNEI. With 11 bases removed from V and 1 base from J, the gap between germline ends came to 8 bases.

The chain has TRBV12-3 or TRBV12-4 and TRBJ1-6; D uncertain. The CDR3 runs 15 residues. Deletions cut 2 bases from V and 7 bases from J, with 12 bases between. For the CDR3, the DNA is TGTGCCAGCAGTTTACGCGGAGGTCAGAATTCACCCCTCCACTTT. Its translation: CASSLRGGQNSPLHF.

The chain combines TRBV7-9 with TRBJ2-5; 13 positions match TRBD2. Per the germline V gene, CDR1 is SEHNR and CDR2 is FQNEAQ (reference sequence). This CDR3 region has 16 residues. The V and J ends lost 4 bases and 5 bases, in that order; junction bases with no gene match: 7. CDR3 coding DNA: TGTGCCAGCAGCTCTTCCGGGACTAGCGGGATGGAGACCCAGTACTTC. It codes for CASSSSGTSGMETQYF.

Only one count was recorded for this clonotype. This chain links TRBV6-2 or TRBV6-3 with TRBJ1-1; 10 nucleotides match TRBD1. J was trimmed by 1 base and V by 5 bases; bases with no gene match: 7. This CDR3 spans 16 amino acids. CDR1 and CDR2 from the germline V gene are MNHEY and SVGEGT. The CDR3 coding sequence is TGTGCCAGCAGTGCCCGACAGGGGGCAGGGAACACTGAAGCTTTCTTT. It codes for CASSARQGAGNTEAFF.

The rearrangement joins TRBV19 to TRBJ1-1; 8 nucleotides line up with TRBD1. V trimming: 1 base; J trimming: 5 bases; junction bases outside the gene matches: 3. The CDR3 sequence is 14 residues long. Germline loops: CDR1 LNHDA, CDR2 SQIVND (reference sequence). CDR3 nucleotide sequence: TGTGCCAGTAGTATAGGGGACAGGACGACTGAAGCTTTCTTT. Protein sequence: CASSIGDRTTEAFF. The full variable domain, in which reference TRBV19 and TRBJ1-1 provide the parts outside the CDR3, is DGGITQSPKYLFRKEGQNVTLSCEQNLNHDAMYWYRQDPGQGLRLIYYSQIVNDFQKGDIAEGYSVSREKKESFPLTVTSAQKNPTAFYLCASSIGDRTTEAFFGQGTRLTVV.

This clonotype was seen only a few times. The V gene is TRBV3-1, the J gene TRBJ2-2; 7 bases agree with TRBD2. The CDR3 runs 17 residues. J was trimmed by 0 bases and V by 2 bases; bases with no gene match: 6. Per germline, CDR1 LGHDT and CDR2 YNNKEL (reference sequence). The CDR3 loop is CASSQLGAGANTGELFF. CDR3 nucleotide sequence: TGTGCCAGCAGCCAACTCGGGGCGGGGGCGAACACCGGGGAGCTGTTTTTT. The variable domain in full, completed from reference TRBV3-1 and TRBJ2-2, reads DTAVSQTPKYLVTQMGNDKSIKCEQNLGHDTMYWYKQDSKKFLKIMFSYNNKELIINETVPNRFSPKSPDKAHLNLHINSLELGDSAVYFCASSQLGAGANTGELFFGEGSRLTVL.

The rearrangement joins TRBV7-9 to TRBJ2-2, with D perhaps matching TRBD2 (6 bases). The V end lost 5 bases, the J end lost 2 bases, and 15 bases lay between the germline ends. There are 16 residues in the CDR3. The V gene's germline CDR1 is SEHNR and CDR2 FQNEAQ (reference sequence). The CDR3 here is CASSKPSGLNTGELFF. CDR3 coding DNA: TGTGCCAGCAGCAAGCCCTCGGGACTTAACACCGGGGAGCTGTTTTTT.

CDR3 nucleotide sequence: TGTGCCAGCAGCCAAAGACAGGGGAACACCGGGGAGCTGTTTTTT. This gives the protein CASSQRQGNTGELFF. The chain joins TRBV4-2 to TRBJ2-2; 7 nucleotides agree with TRBD1. The germline CDR1 and CDR2 sequences are LGHNA and YNFKEQ. V gave up 2 bases and J gave up 1 base; unmatched junction bases: 1. CDR3 length: 15 amino acids.

This clonotype was detected only once. The V call is TRBV2, the J call TRBJ2-7; no reliable D call. Germline V gene data show CDR1 as SNHLY and CDR2 as FYNNEI. CDR3 size: 13 residues. Trimming shortened V by 8 bases and J by 5 bases, and 16 bases separated the two germline ends. The CDR3 coding sequence is TGTGCCAGCTCGGAAGGCCCTAACCACGAGCAGTACTTC. It yields the protein CASSEGPNHEQYF.

The chain joins TRBV7-3 to TRBJ2-1; D perhaps matches TRBD2 (6 bases). The ends were cut back, 4 bases at V and 2 bases at J, with 12 bases in the middle. Germline CDR1 is SGHTA and CDR2 is FQGTGA. There are 15 residues in the CDR3. The CDR3 nucleotides are TGTGCCAGCAGCTCGGGCGGGGCCCCCTACAATGAGCAGTTCTTC. Protein sequence: CASSSGGAPYNEQFF.

CDR3 in DNA: TGTGCCAGCAGCCGCGAGCGTCTCCTCTATGGCTACACCTTC. Translating it yields CASSRERLLYGYTF. V is TRBV28 and J is TRBJ1-2, with D hard to call. Germline V gives CDR1 MDHEN, CDR2 SYDVKM. Trimming stripped 6 bases from V and 4 bases from J, with 15 bases between. The CDR3 covers 14 residues.

This chain links TRBV5-1 with TRBJ2-1; tentative D call: TRBD2 (5 bases). CDR1 is SGHRS, CDR2 YFSETQ, per germline. This CDR3 region has 16 residues. V dropped 2 bases and J dropped 3 bases, with 15 bases sitting between them. This chain's CDR3 is CASSLRTQTSYNEQFF. The CDR3 coding sequence is TGCGCCAGCAGCTTAAGGACCCAAACTAGCTACAATGAGCAGTTCTTC.

CDR3 sequence: CASSARQGQTDTQYF. CDR3 nucleotide sequence: TGTGCCAGCAGCGCCCGACAGGGGCAAACAGATACGCAGTATTTT. V gene TRBV9 combines with J gene TRBJ2-3, with 8 bases identical to TRBD1. The CDR3 is 15 amino acids. The ends lost 3 bases at V and 3 bases at J; junction bases unmatched: 6. From germline, CDR1 is SGDLS and CDR2 YYNGEE.

The chain uses TRBV27 and TRBJ2-5, with 9 bases lining up with TRBD2. Germline assignment: CDR1 MNHEY and CDR2 SMNVEV (reference sequence). The length of the CDR3 is 15 residues. V lost 7 bases and J lost 3; bases outside the gene matches: 9. CDR3 bases: TGTGCCAGCACCTGGCGGCGGGAGGGCAAAGAGACCCAGTACTTC. It yields the protein CASTWRREGKETQYF.

The rearrangement uses TRBV2 and TRBJ2-5, with 11 bases identical to TRBD2. There are 16 residues in the CDR3. The germline V gene has CDR1 SNHLY and CDR2 FYNNEI. Trimming removed 7 bases from V and 5 bases from J; junction bases left unmatched: 12. The CDR3 here is CASKGVAGGPMETQYF. The CDR3 bases are TGTGCCAGCAAAGGGGTAGCGGGAGGGCCGATGGAGACCCAGTACTTC.

The rearrangement links TRBV7-2 to TRBJ1-5; 7 nucleotides agree with TRBD1. V lost 3 bases, J lost 5 bases, and 4 bases stayed unmatched. Germline values: CDR1 SGHTA, CDR2 FQGNSA. This CDR3 spans 14 amino acids. CDR3: CASSFKGGDQPQHF. CDR3 sequence (DNA): TGTGCCAGCAGCTTCAAAGGGGGCGATCAGCCCCAGCATTTT.

The rearrangement joins TRBV5-4 to TRBJ2-1; D is undetermined. Trimming shortened V by 2 bases and J by 0 bases, and 9 bases separated the two germline ends. Germline-derived CDR1 and CDR2 are SGHNT and YYREEE (reference sequence). This CDR3 has 15 amino acids. CDR3 nucleotide sequence: TGTGCCAGCAGCTTATCGCCGAGCTCCTACAATGAGCAGTTCTTC. It is translated as CASSLSPSSYNEQFF.

This chain links TRBV20-1 with TRBJ1-1; D remains unclear. CDR1 DFQATT and CDR2 SNEGSKA come from the germline V gene (reference sequence). The CDR3 runs to 10 residues. With 6 bases removed from V and 8 bases from J, the gap between germline ends came to 10 bases. The CDR3 loop reads CSALRVEAFF. For the CDR3, the DNA is TGCAGTGCCCTCCGGGTGGAAGCTTTCTTT.

The rearrangement joins TRBV27 to TRBJ1-1; tentatively, D is TRBD1 (6 bases). Germline CDR1 is MNHEY and CDR2 is SMNVEV (reference sequence). CDR3 length: 16 residues. V lost 5 bases and J 4 bases, leaving 20 bases between the germline ends. Here the CDR3 DNA reads TGTGCCAGCAGTCTCTTCGCCCGACAGGCCCTCACTGAAGCTTTCTTT. This codes for CASSLFARQALTEAFF.

V gene TRBV7-2 combines with J gene TRBJ2-1; D unresolved. Germline V gives CDR1 SGHTA, CDR2 FQGNSA. V lost 5 bases and J lost 5, with 10 bases in between. The CDR3 spans 13 residues. Here the CDR3 reads CASSTAIHNEQFF. CDR3 nucleotides: TGTGCCAGCAGCACGGCCATCCACAATGAGCAGTTCTTC.

The gene calls are TRBV28 and TRBJ1-2; 10 positions match TRBD1. This CDR3 region has 14 residues. The germline CDR1 and CDR2 sequences are MDHEN and SYDVKM. With V trimmed by 4 bases and J by 8 bases, 7 bases remained unmatched. The CDR3 loop reads CASSSMTGGRGYTF. The CDR3 region has the DNA TGTGCCAGCAGTTCCATGACAGGGGGCAGGGGCTACACCTTC.

CDR3 amino acids: CASSLRGGMNTEAFF. The CDR3 nucleotides are TGTGCCAGCAGCTTACGGGGTGGTATGAACACTGAAGCTTTCTTT. The chain combines TRBV5-4 with TRBJ1-1; D not certain. The CDR3 covers 15 residues. Per germline, CDR1 SGHNT and CDR2 YYREEE (reference sequence). V was shortened by 2 bases and J by 0 bases, with 11 bases between the two germline ends.